The T cell receptor (beta chain) under discussion was sequenced for a study of cytomegalovirus exposure and HLA in healthy donors. Findings and caveats of the study: More than 15,000 TCR beta sequences were associated with HLA alleles at 0.05 false discovery rate in a later analysis.

Researchers ran the PCR with 60 Vbeta and 13 Jbeta primers. Measured with immunoSEQ multiplex PCR; TCRdb has only the in-frame clones, and not every one. In the table there are under 200,000 clones, approximately 88% of which are singletons. Details on this clone: The antigen is unknown.

Healthy donors of bone marrow made up the group. Per the germline V gene, CDR1 is MNHEY and CDR2 is SVGAGI. V shed 6 bases and J shed 4 bases, with 15 bases lying between them. The CDR3 extends over 14 amino acids. The sample consisted of PBMCs. V and J are TRBV6-5 and TRBJ1-1, with D perhaps matching TRBD1 (6 bases). This receptor was obtained from a man aged 25 to 40 in good health and CMV-seronegative. CDR3 loop: CASSRRTGPTEAFF. The CDR3 DNA reads as TGTGCCAGCAGCCGCCGAACAGGGCCCACTGAAGCTTTCTTT.